These 12 T cell receptor beta chains share one sample of origin, sequenced in a study of shared clonotypes between healthy human individuals. This table comes from immunoSEQ multiplex PCR, and its TCRdb copy is limited to in-frame clones, with some not included. The sample carries 1,400,000 or so clones, 98% recorded once. The specimen was naive CD4+ T cells sorted from blood. Subset given: CD45RA+ positively selected. All receptors come from a man aged 25-40 years in good health.

This clone was seen only once. The chain couples TRBV6-5 to TRBJ2-7, with a possible D match to TRBD1 (6 bases). Trimming left V 0 bases short and J 2 bases short, with 11 bases between. The CDR3 is made up of 15 amino acids. Germline loops: CDR1 MNHEY, CDR2 SVGAGI. CDR3 in DNA: TGTGCCAGCAGTTACTCGCCAGGGGTTACCTACGAGCAGTACTTC. Protein: CASSYSPGVTYEQYF.

The chain employs TRBV2 and TRBJ2-3; 7 nucleotides match TRBD1. This CDR3 has 15 amino acids. Germline V CDR1 and CDR2: SNHLY, FYNNEI. V lost 6 bases and J lost 3; bases outside the gene matches: 9. CDR3 amino acids: CASRGDRVGTDTQYF. In DNA form, the CDR3 reads TGTGCCAGCAGAGGCGACAGGGTCGGAACAGATACGCAGTATTTT.

The chain joins TRBV11-3 to TRBJ2-3; D unresolved. CDR1 and CDR2 from the germline V gene are SGHNT and YENEEA. The CDR3 has 14 amino acids. The V end lost 3 bases, the J end lost 0 bases, and 7 bases lay between the germline ends. CDR3 protein: CASSFSTSTDTQYF. As DNA, the CDR3 is TGTGCCAGCAGCTTCTCGACAAGCACAGATACGCAGTATTTT.

The V call is TRBV27, the J call TRBJ2-7, with TRBD1 as a possible D gene (6 bases). Germline CDR1 MNHEY, CDR2 SMNVEV (reference sequence). V lost 5 bases to trimming and J lost 3 bases, with 11 bases between them. The CDR3 is made up of 13 amino acids. Written as DNA, the CDR3 is TGTGCCAGCAGTCGCACAGGGATCTACGAGCAGTACTTC. This gives the protein CASSRTGIYEQYF.

J is TRBJ2-3 and V is TRBV18; 10 nucleotides match TRBD2. V shed 3 bases, J shed 4 bases, and the junction held 4 bases outside the gene matches. The CDR3 sequence is 15 residues long. Germline V gene lookup returns CDR1 KGHSH and CDR2 LQKENI. Here the CDR3 reads CASSPLAGASDTQYF. The CDR3 DNA reads TGTGCCAGCTCACCGCTAGCGGGAGCGTCAGATACGCAGTATTTT.

The rearrangement joins TRBV19 to TRBJ1-1; no definite D call. This CDR3 comprises 16 residues. Trimming pared 3 bases from V and 1 base from J, leaving 15 bases between. Germline V gives CDR1 LNHDA, CDR2 SQIVND (reference sequence). For the CDR3, the DNA is TGTGCCAGTAGTATCAGCTTAAGGGCGGCGAACACTGAAGCTTTCTTT. Its translation is CASSISLRAANTEAFF.

V gene TRBV6-5 combines with J gene TRBJ2-7, with 8 bases matching TRBD1. V was clipped by 7 bases and J by 3 bases; unmatched bases: 11. Per germline, CDR1 MNHEY and CDR2 SVGAGI. The CDR3 runs 15 residues. CDR3 amino acids: CASTNLGTGRYEQYF. The CDR3 coding sequence is TGTGCCAGCACCAACCTCGGGACAGGTCGCTACGAGCAGTACTTC.

The chain links TRBV14 to TRBJ2-1; 8 bases are shared with TRBD2. This CDR3 spans 15 amino acids. The V and J ends lost 3 bases and 4 bases, in that order; junction bases with no gene match: 5. Germline CDR1 SGHDN, CDR2 FVKESK. The CDR3 nucleotides are TGTGCCAGCAGCCACCGGGAGGGACCTTACAATGAGCAGTTCTTC. It specifies CASSHREGPYNEQFF.

V gene TRBV7-9 combines with J gene TRBJ2-1; TRBD1 aligns across 10 bases. Germline lookup yields CDR1 SEHNR and CDR2 FQNEAQ (reference sequence). The CDR3 consists of 16 residues. The V segment lost 2 bases and the J segment 5 bases; nucleotides outside the gene matches: 6. The CDR3 nucleotides read TGTGCCAGCAGCTTAAGGACAGGGGGAAGGGACAATGAGCAGTTCTTC. Its protein product is CASSLRTGGRDNEQFF.

J is TRBJ2-3 and V is TRBV28; 8 positions agree with TRBD1. The CDR3 sequence is 17 residues long. Germline V gene lookup returns CDR1 MDHEN and CDR2 SYDVKM. The junction had 7 bases not matched to a gene; V was cut back by 2 bases and J by 0 bases. DNA of the CDR3: TGTGCCAGCAGTTTACTCGGGACAGGTCCTAGCACAGATACGCAGTATTTT. Encoded protein: CASSLLGTGPSTDTQYF.

This chain links TRBV18 with TRBJ2-2; 8 bases are shared with TRBD1. The germline CDR1 and CDR2 sequences are KGHSH and LQKENI. Trimming removed 2 bases from V and 5 bases from J; junction bases left unmatched: 7. CDR3 length equals 16 residues. CDR3 sequence (DNA): TGTGCCAGCTCACCAAGACAGGGGTCTAAGACCGGGGAGCTGTTTTTT. Protein: CASSPRQGSKTGELFF.

The chain combines TRBV28 with TRBJ2-5; D perhaps matches TRBD1 (5 bases). Looked up from germline, CDR1 is MDHEN and CDR2 is SYDVKM. Trimming removed 4 bases at V and 5 bases at J, with 11 bases between. This CDR3 region has 13 residues. In DNA, the CDR3 is TGTGCCAGCAGTTCCCCAGGGTTGGAGACCCAGTACTTC. Its protein is CASSSPGLETQYF. Drawing the rest from reference TRBV28 and TRBJ2-5, the complete variable domain is DVKVTQSSRYLVKRTGEKVFLECVQDMDHENMFWYRQDPGLGLRLIYFSYDVKMKEKGDIPEGYSVSREKKERFSLILESASTNQTSMYLCASSSPGLETQYFGPGTRLLVL.